These 11 T cell receptor beta chains share one sample of origin, sequenced in a study of radiotherapy plus CTLA-4 blockade in lung cancer. Libraries were prepared by immunoSEQ multiplex PCR; TCRdb keeps only in-frame clonotypes and omits some of them. This sample yields some 15,000 clones, of which approximately 70% are seen a single time; about 43% belongs to the top ten. The sample was peripheral blood, taken from a patient treated with radiotherapy plus ipilimumab. These receptors all stem from a human donor with non-small cell lung cancer whose response to radiotherapy plus ipilimumab could not be evaluated.

The chain employs TRBV7-2 and TRBJ1-5, with 7 nucleotides matching TRBD1. The CDR3 spans 16 residues. The V and J ends lost 3 bases and 4 bases, in that order; junction bases with no gene match: 9. Germline V gene lookup returns CDR1 SGHTA and CDR2 FQGNSA. CDR3 nucleotides: TGTGCCAGCAGCTTTAGGCGGACAGGAGGGAATCAGCCCCAGCATTTT. Protein product: CASSFRRTGGNQPQHF.

The chain carries TRBV7-9 and TRBJ2-1; weak D call: TRBD1 (6 bases). The CDR3 loop spans 15 amino acids. Germline assignment: CDR1 SEHNR and CDR2 FQNEAQ (reference sequence). The V gene lost 5 bases and the J gene lost 5 bases, with 16 bases spanning the gap. CDR3 loop: CASSLDRYGDNEQFF. CDR3 sequence (DNA): TGTGCCAGCAGCCTCGACAGGTACGGCGACAATGAGCAGTTCTTC.

The rearrangement uses TRBV5-4 and TRBJ1-2, with 10 bases identical to TRBD1. The trim removed 4 bases at V and 8 bases at J, leaving 8 bases unmatched. Germline V CDR1 and CDR2: SGHNT, YYREEE (reference sequence). CDR3 length equals 14 residues. The chain's CDR3 is CASSDRGTGEGYTF. In DNA, the CDR3 is TGTGCCAGCAGCGATAGAGGGACAGGGGAGGGCTACACCTTC.

About this clone itself: The sample has other DNA sequences that encode this CDR3 too. This rearrangement joins TRBV6-1 to TRBJ1-1; D gene unclear. The ends were cut back, 1 base at V and 5 bases at J, with 8 bases in the middle. Germline V gene data show CDR1 as MNHNS and CDR2 as SASEGT. This CDR3 contains 13 residues. CDR3 coding DNA: TGTGCCAGCAGTGAAGTAAGAGGGACTGAAGCTTTCTTT. Its protein is CASSEVRGTEAFF.

The chain combines TRBV5-1 with TRBJ2-3, with 8 nucleotides matching TRBD1. The junction had 19 bases not matched to a gene; V was cut back by 4 bases and J by 6 bases. The CDR3 spans 18 residues. Per germline, CDR1 SGHRS and CDR2 YFSETQ. In DNA form, the CDR3 reads TGCGCCAGCAGCCGGACAGGGACCAGGAGGGACTTTACGGATACGCAGTATTTT. Residues: CASSRTGTRRDFTDTQYF.

This chain joins TRBV28 and TRBJ1-1; 8 nucleotides line up with TRBD1. The CDR3 runs to 16 residues. From germline, CDR1 is MDHEN and CDR2 SYDVKM. V lost 8 bases to trimming and J lost 4 bases; unmatched junction nucleotides: 15. The CDR3 bases are TGTGCCAGCGGAGAAATACAGGGGGGAGGTGGCACTGAAGCTTTCTTT. This sequence encodes CASGEIQGGGGTEAFF.

This chain connects TRBV23-1 to TRBJ1-5, with D unclear. TRBV23-1 is reported as an ORF; its role is uncertain. The CDR3 spans 13 residues. V was clipped by 4 bases and J by 9 bases, with 13 bases between them. The CDR3 region has the DNA TGCGCCAGCAGTCGCCGGGGAAGGTCGCCCCAGCATTTT. As protein: CASSRRGRSPQHF.

V usage is TRBV6-1 and J usage is TRBJ2-5, with 9 bases matching TRBD2. The junction had 5 bases not matched to a gene; V was cut back by 6 bases and J by 3 bases. This CDR3 is built from 14 residues. Per germline, CDR1 MNHNS and CDR2 SASEGT. The CDR3: CASRLAGGEETQYF. The CDR3 nucleotides are TGTGCCAGCAGGTTGGCGGGGGGGGAAGAGACCCAGTACTTC.

This clone has just one count. This sequence joins TRBV29-1 and TRBJ2-5, with 7 bases matching TRBD2. The better agreement between TRBJ2-7 and the DNA end casts doubt on the J call. This CDR3 has 13 amino acids. CDR1 is SQVTM, CDR2 ANQGSEA, per germline. The CDR3 sequence: CSVEDGLDYEQYF. CDR3 nucleotides: TGCAGCGTTGAAGATGGACTAGACTACGAGCAGTACTTC.

V usage is TRBV27 and J usage is TRBJ2-1; the D is unclear. V gave up 6 bases and J gave up 4 bases, with 4 bases separating them. Germline lookup yields CDR1 MNHEY and CDR2 SMNVEV (reference sequence). This CDR3 is built from 11 residues. The CDR3 DNA reads TGTGCCAGCAGACAGTACAATGAGCAGTTCTTC. Translating gives CASRQYNEQFF.

J is TRBJ1-2 and V is TRBV10-1, with a tentative D call TRBD1 (5 bases). The CDR3 is 15 residues long. Germline lookup yields CDR1 WNHNN and CDR2 SYGVQD (reference sequence). With 0 bases removed from V and 6 bases from J, the gap between germline ends came to 14 bases. This CDR3 reads CASSESGTQLHGYTF. The CDR3 nucleotides are TGCGCCAGCAGTGAGTCAGGGACTCAACTACATGGCTACACCTTC.